This TCR beta chain was captured by sequencing in a study of blood T cell repertoires in COVID-19. Only in-frame clones appear in the TCRdb table, and some are missing; sequencing was by immunoSEQ multiplex PCR. Among 90,000 to 110,000 clones listed, over 60% were seen once. This clone was counted a single time. Since a much larger clone is just one base distant, this may be a read error. Distinct nucleotide sequences in the sample also encode this CDR3. The CDR3 spans 14 residues. Germline assignment: CDR1 LNHDA and CDR2 SQIVND (reference sequence). Trimming stripped 3 bases from V and 0 bases from J, with 6 bases between.

The V call is TRBV19, the J call TRBJ1-5; the D is unclear. The sequence came from a human donor in a cohort sampled during active or convalescent COVID-19. Sequenced sample: peripheral blood. The CDR3 DNA is TGTGCCAGTAGTATTTTAAATAGCAATCAGCCCCAGCATTTT. It codes for CASSILNSNQPQHF.